The entry below gives a single T cell receptor (beta chain) sequence along with its context. Its matching antigen is unknown. There are 22 residues in the CDR3. CDR1 is MGHDK, CDR2 SYGVNS, per germline. The V segment lost 5 bases and the J segment 3 bases; nucleotides outside the gene matches: 24. This entry belongs to a study of T-cell reconstitution after alpha-beta-depleted transplantation in children. Study results and limitations: At the one-year point after transplant, T-cell counts and TCRbeta diversity were found to come mostly from T cells that had been newly produced. Several hundred graft clones that had expanded were reportedly the source of alpha-beta T cells about two months after transplant. Recipient T cells and thymic progenitors that survived gave rise to the high TCRbeta diversity observed at day 60 in some patients.

Molecular barcoding with unique molecular identifiers was used for the TCRbeta library. In TCRdb, the PCR reads were re-called with MiXCR into one record per CDR3 protein. The sample yields 200,000 to 250,000 distinct CDR3 sequences, under 13% seen once. This sample comprised PBMCs, obtained before TCRalphabeta/CD19-depleted stem cell transplant. The V gene is TRBV25-1, the J gene TRBJ2-1; 11 bases match TRBD2. This clonotype was sampled from a child in the first two years of life with acute myeloid leukemia, due to receive a stem cell transplant. The DNA for the CDR3 is TGTGCCAGCAGTCATAGCGGGAGGGCCCGCGATTATTCGGTGAATTACTACAATGAGCAGTTCTTC. Protein sequence: CASSHSGRARDYSVNYYNEQFF.